Listed here are 18 T cell receptor beta chains from one sample, sequenced in a study of blood T cell repertoires in COVID-19. This table comes from immunoSEQ multiplex PCR, and its TCRdb copy is limited to in-frame clones, with some not included. The sample contains 200,000 or so clones, around four fifths of which appear only once. The sequenced material came from peripheral blood. Every receptor here comes from a man aged 25-40 years with active or convalescent COVID-19.

This chain links TRBV19 with TRBJ2-1, with 16 bases aligning to TRBD2. Germline lookup yields CDR1 LNHDA and CDR2 SQIVND (reference sequence). This CDR3 has 18 residues. V gave up 6 bases and J gave up 5 bases; unmatched junction bases: 10. The CDR3 DNA reads as TGTGCCAGTAGAATTACCCCGGGACTAGCGGGGGGGGACAATGAGCAGTTCTTC. Encoded protein: CASRITPGLAGGDNEQFF.

The chain employs TRBV27 and TRBJ1-5; TRBD1 agrees at 7 bases. J gave up 6 bases and V 5 bases, and 7 bases lay outside the gene matches. CDR1 and CDR2 from the germline V gene are MNHEY and SMNVEV (reference sequence). The CDR3 runs to 14 residues. CDR3 bases: TGTGCCAGCAGTCGCGAAGGGGGCGGTCAGCCCCAGCATTTT. This sequence encodes CASSREGGGQPQHF.

The V call is TRBV29-1, the J call TRBJ1-5; weak D call: TRBD1 (5 bases). V was trimmed by 6 bases and J by 2 bases, leaving 17 bases between them. Germline V gene sequence: CDR1 SQVTM, CDR2 ANQGSEA. The CDR3 loop spans 15 amino acids. CDR3 bases: TGCAGCGTCGAGAAACAGGCTTCGGGCAATCAGCCCCAGCATTTT. This sequence encodes CSVEKQASGNQPQHF.

DNA for the CDR3: TGTGCCAGCAGTTCCACCGGGACAGGGGTCTACGAGCAGTACGTC. It specifies CASSSTGTGVYEQYV. The chain links TRBV28 to TRBJ2-7; 10 nucleotides agree with TRBD1. The CDR3 is 15 amino acids. Germline assignment: CDR1 MDHEN and CDR2 SYDVKM. The junction had 6 bases not matched to a gene; V was cut back by 4 bases and J by 3 bases.

The chain couples TRBV7-2 to TRBJ2-6; 7 nucleotides agree with TRBD1. Looked up from germline, CDR1 is SGHTA and CDR2 is FQGNSA. The ends lost 5 bases at V and 0 bases at J; junction bases unmatched: 4. This CDR3 has 16 amino acids. Written as DNA, the CDR3 is TGTGCCAGCAGCCCACAGGGGAGCTCTGGGGCCAACGTCCTGACTTTC. This translates into CASSPQGSSGANVLTF.

In DNA form, the CDR3 reads TGTGCCAGCAGAGCAGGGGGCGCGGGAAAACTGTTTTTT. Translating gives CASRAGGAGKLFF. The rearrangement uses TRBV28 and TRBJ1-4; 8 bases map to TRBD1. The CDR3 runs to 13 residues. V lost 6 bases to trimming and J lost 10 bases; unmatched junction nucleotides: 7. Per the germline V gene, CDR1 is MDHEN and CDR2 is SYDVKM.

This clone was counted a single time. This chain joins TRBV30 and TRBJ1-2; 7 bases are shared with TRBD1. The CDR3 is 13 residues long. J gave up 6 bases and V 0 bases, and 4 bases lay outside the gene matches. Germline V gene data show CDR1 as GTSNPN and CDR2 as SVGIG (reference sequence). The CDR3 loop is CAWSVRQGHGYTF. CDR3 nucleotides: TGTGCCTGGAGTGTACGACAGGGACATGGCTACACCTTC.

The V call is TRBV14, the J call TRBJ1-2; the match to TRBD1 covers 7 bases. This CDR3 contains 15 residues. CDR1 is SGHDN and CDR2 is FVKESK in the germline V gene. The J segment lost 4 bases and the V segment lost 3 bases, leaving 8 bases of the junction unmatched. The CDR3: CASSQTGLLGYGYTF. CDR3 in DNA: TGTGCCAGCAGCCAGACAGGGCTTCTCGGCTATGGCTACACCTTC.

The chain carries TRBV6-5 and TRBJ2-4; no definite D call. Germline-derived CDR1 and CDR2 are MNHEY and SVGAGI. This CDR3 region has 14 residues. The ends were cut back, 5 bases at V and 2 bases at J, with 10 bases in the middle. CDR3 coding DNA: TGTGCCAGCAGTACCGACTGGCCCAAAAACATTCAGTACTTC. Its translation: CASSTDWPKNIQYF.

The chain couples TRBV11-2 to TRBJ2-7; D remains unclear. The CDR3 loop spans 13 amino acids. The germline gives CDR1 SGHAT, CDR2 FQNNGV. Trimming cost V 2 bases and J 2 bases, with 7 bases left between them. CDR3 amino acids: CASSLTGPYEQYF. DNA for the CDR3: TGTGCCAGCAGCTTAACTGGGCCCTACGAGCAGTACTTC.

V is TRBV30 and J is TRBJ1-5; tentative D call: TRBD1 (5 bases). Germline V gene sequence: CDR1 GTSNPN, CDR2 SVGIG (reference sequence). This CDR3 spans 17 amino acids. V was pared by 0 bases and J by 4 bases, with 19 bases between. CDR3 sequence (DNA): TGTGCCTGGAGTGTAGGGGTCAGCGTCTTGGGGAATCAGCCCCAGCATTTT. Its translation is CAWSVGVSVLGNQPQHF.

CDR3 region: CASSRAYTPQEPQHF. In DNA form, the CDR3 reads TGTGCCAGCAGCCGCGCTTATACTCCCCAGGAGCCCCAGCATTTT. This chain connects TRBV6-5 to TRBJ1-5; the D is unclear. The CDR3 contains 15 residues. Germline V gene data show CDR1 as MNHEY and CDR2 as SVGAGI. V shed 6 bases and J shed 8 bases, with 20 bases lying between them.

This rearrangement joins TRBV6-5 to TRBJ2-7; a weak D match, TRBD1 (6 bases). Trimming removed 5 bases at V and 4 bases at J, with 9 bases between. This CDR3 has 12 amino acids. CDR1 and CDR2 from the germline V gene are MNHEY and SVGAGI. The CDR3 region is CASSTDRYEQYF. The CDR3 coding sequence is TGTGCCAGCAGTACGGACAGATACGAGCAGTACTTC.

The chain employs TRBV5-1 and TRBJ1-5; 12 positions match TRBD1. The CDR3 runs 15 residues. Germline CDR1 reads SGHRS; CDR2 reads YFSETQ. The J segment lost 4 bases and the V segment lost 3 bases, leaving 2 bases of the junction unmatched. The CDR3 DNA reads TGCGCCAGCAGCTGGGGACAGGGGGCGAATCAGCCCCAGCATTTT. Translated: CASSWGQGANQPQHF.

This clone was seen a few times. The V call is TRBV19, the J call TRBJ1-1; 8 bases are shared with TRBD1. CDR1 and CDR2 from the germline V gene are LNHDA and SQIVND (reference sequence). V was pared by 5 bases and J by 1 base, with 9 bases of the junction left unmatched. CDR3 length equals 16 residues. DNA of the CDR3: TGTGCCAGTAGTTGGCAAACAGGGGGTAGGAACACTGAAGCTTTCTTT. Translation: CASSWQTGGRNTEAFF.

This rearrangement joins TRBV4-3 to TRBJ1-1; D possibly corresponds to TRBD1 (5 bases). The CDR3 length is 16 residues. V lost 4 bases, J lost 3 bases, and 18 bases lay in between. The germline CDR1 and CDR2 sequences are LGHNA and YSLEER. Here the CDR3 reads CASSPGEARVYTEAFF. In DNA, the CDR3 is TGCGCCAGCAGCCCCGGTGAAGCCAGGGTGTACACTGAAGCTTTCTTT.

In its sample, this clone was seen once. V usage is TRBV6-2 or TRBV6-3 and J usage is TRBJ2-7; the match to TRBD2 covers 9 bases. The length of the CDR3 is 19 residues. The J segment lost 1 base and the V segment lost 6 bases, leaving 19 bases of the junction unmatched. The V gene's germline CDR1 is MNHEY and CDR2 SVGEGT. The DNA of the CDR3 is TGTGCCAGCAGCCCCGGGGGTCGCGCTAGCGGGGCCCTATCCTACGAGCAGTACGTC. This codes for CASSPGGRASGALSYEQYV.

This clone was seen more than once but under ten times. This chain connects TRBV11-3 to TRBJ2-7; no clear D gene. The germline CDR1 and CDR2 sequences are SGHNT and YENEEA. The CDR3 runs 13 residues. With 1 base removed from V and 7 bases from J, the gap between germline ends came to 11 bases. Here the CDR3 reads CASSLVIISEQYF. The CDR3 region has the DNA TGTGCCAGCAGCTTAGTTATAATTTCGGAGCAGTACTTC.